This TCR beta chain was captured in a study of T cells in Graves' hyperthyroidism and ophthalmopathy. At the level of the study: Peripheral blood was secured at the point of initial diagnosis, before any treatment.

There were TCR beta CDR3 regions amplified from RNA transcripts. HTBI primers were employed in a first-round RT-PCR of the TCR CDR3. In TCRdb, the multiplex PCR reads were re-called with MiXCR into one record per CDR3 protein. The top ten hold 5.5% to 7.5% of the sample, which has 550,000 to 650,000 distinct CDR3 sequences, roughly 14% seen once. This clonotype occurred once. This CDR3 spans 16 amino acids. V shed 5 bases and J 0 bases; nucleotides not matched to a gene: 5. Those patients with uncontrolled infection, other autoimmune disease, pregnancy or lactation were excluded. The sequence was obtained from a woman in her thirties with Graves' hyperthyroidism that later progressed to Graves' ophthalmopathy. This chain links TRBV12-3 or TRBV12-4 with TRBJ2-2, with 8 bases that match TRBD1. Material for sequencing was blood. The CDR3 is CASSPSDRANTGELFF. The CDR3 nucleotides are TGTGCCAGCAGTCCTTCGGACAGGGCGAACACCGGGGAGCTGTTTTTT.